Listed here are 15 T cell receptor beta chains from one sample, sequenced in a study of blood T cell repertoires in COVID-19. TCRdb keeps only in-frame clones here, not all; method: immunoSEQ multiplex PCR. This sample carries around 160,000 clones, over 80% of them seen once, and the ten largest clones take more than 4.5%. Source material: PBMCs or T cells enriched from blood (not recorded which). Source of these receptors: a woman aged 45-60 years who had been exposed to COVID-19.

The chain links TRBV9 to TRBJ2-3; a weak D match, TRBD2 (7 bases). V lost 4 bases and J 6 bases, leaving 18 bases between the germline ends. CDR1 is SGDLS and CDR2 is YYNGEE in the germline V gene. CDR3 length: 15 residues. CDR3 region: CASSPSGRGLDTQYF. The DNA of the CDR3 is TGTGCCAGCAGCCCTAGCGGCAGGGGTTTGGATACGCAGTATTTT. Full variable domain (missing parts from reference TRBV9 and TRBJ2-3): DSGVTQTPKHLITATGQRVTLRCSPRSGDLSVYWYQQSLDQGLQFLIQYYNGEERAKGNILERFSAQQFPDLHSELNLSSLELGDSALYFCASSPSGRGLDTQYFGPGTRLTVL.

This chain connects TRBV3-1 (or the pseudogene TRBV3-2) to TRBJ2-3; 10 positions agree with TRBD2. CDR3 length: 17 amino acids. Germline V CDR1 and CDR2: LGHDT, YNNKEL (reference sequence). V shed 3 bases and J 4 bases; nucleotides not matched to a gene: 10. The CDR3 spells CASSHPTSGKAADTQYF. CDR3 DNA: TGTGCCAGCAGCCATCCAACTAGCGGGAAGGCGGCAGATACGCAGTATTTT.

The chain carries TRBV28 and TRBJ1-1; D uncertain. CDR1 and CDR2 from the germline V gene are MDHEN and SYDVKM. The V end was cut by 4 bases, the J end by 1 base, with 13 bases between. There are 15 residues in the CDR3. The CDR3 DNA reads as TGTGCCAGCAGTTCTTCCGGGTCCCCGAACACTGAAGCTTTCTTT. Translation gives CASSSSGSPNTEAFF.

V gene TRBV29-1 combines with J gene TRBJ2-2; 12 positions agree with TRBD2. The V and J ends lost 6 bases and 5 bases, in that order; junction bases with no gene match: 4. Germline lookup yields CDR1 SQVTM and CDR2 ANQGSEA. This CDR3 contains 14 residues. This CDR3 is CSVAGTSGTGELFF. CDR3 nucleotides: TGCAGCGTCGCTGGGACTAGCGGGACCGGGGAGCTGTTTTTT.

The DNA for the CDR3 is TGTGCCAGCAGCGACCAGGGACAGCTTTATGGCTACACCTTC. This sequence encodes CASSDQGQLYGYTF. The gene calls are TRBV9 and TRBJ1-2; 7 bases align to TRBD1. Germline-derived CDR1 and CDR2 are SGDLS and YYNGEE. The CDR3 is made up of 14 amino acids. J lost 5 bases, V lost 3 bases, and 7 bases had no gene match.

In this sample, this clone turned up once. The genes are TRBV25-1 and TRBJ1-1; 7 bases map to TRBD1. Germline V CDR1 and CDR2: MGHDK, SYGVNS. The CDR3 extends over 12 amino acids. Losses at the gene ends were 6 bases for V and 5 bases for J; bases not matched to a gene: 3. CDR3: CASRRGQTEAFF. In DNA, the CDR3 is TGTGCCAGCAGAAGGGGGCAGACTGAAGCTTTCTTT.

The V call is TRBV11-2, the J call TRBJ2-1; 9 bases align to TRBD1. The germline gives CDR1 SGHAT, CDR2 FQNNGV. CDR3 length: 14 residues. After removal of 5 bases from V and 11 bases from J, the junction contained 10 bases not matched to a gene. The CDR3 loop is CASSPEQGAGKQFF. The CDR3 DNA reads TGTGCCAGCAGCCCCGAACAGGGGGCGGGTAAGCAGTTCTTC.

The rearrangement uses TRBV5-1 and TRBJ1-1; D might be TRBD1 (5 bases). Germline V gives CDR1 SGHRS, CDR2 YFSETQ. The V gene lost 0 bases and the J gene lost 4 bases, with 19 bases spanning the gap. This CDR3 is 17 amino acids long. The CDR3, as DNA: TGCGCCAGCAGCTTGGCCCTCAGACTAGAGGGGTCCACTGAAGCTTTCTTT. This gives the protein CASSLALRLEGSTEAFF. Combining the CDR3 with reference TRBV5-1 and TRBJ1-1 gives the whole variable domain KAGVTQTPRYLIKTRGQQVTLSCSPISGHRSVSWYQQTPGQGLQFLFEYFSETQRNKGNFPGRFSGRQFSNSRSEMNVSTLELGDSALYLCASSLALRLEGSTEAFFGQGTRLTVV.

V usage is TRBV2 and J usage is TRBJ1-5; perhaps TRBD1 as D (6 bases). The germline V gene has CDR1 SNHLY and CDR2 FYNNEI. V was shortened by 5 bases and J by 7 bases, with 12 bases between the two germline ends. This CDR3 is 13 amino acids long. The CDR3 bases are TGTGCCAGCAGTCCTCAGCAGGGGCAGCCCCAGCATTTT. Translating it yields CASSPQQGQPQHF.

This chain joins TRBV4-2 and TRBJ2-7; 16 nucleotides match TRBD2. With V trimmed by 0 bases and J by 6 bases, 8 bases remained unmatched. The CDR3 extends over 18 amino acids. Germline values: CDR1 LGHNA, CDR2 YNFKEQ. The chain's CDR3 is CASSQEGTSGGAPLEQYF. DNA of the CDR3: TGTGCCAGCAGCCAAGAAGGGACTAGCGGGGGGGCTCCCCTCGAGCAGTACTTC.

The chain uses TRBV19 and TRBJ1-5; tentative D call: TRBD1 (6 bases). Germline V gene lookup returns CDR1 LNHDA and CDR2 SQIVND (reference sequence). V was shortened by 5 bases and J by 5 bases, with 13 bases between the two germline ends. The CDR3 runs 14 residues. CDR3: CASSPQGRDQPQHF. The CDR3 DNA follows: TGTGCCAGTAGTCCTCAGGGGCGCGATCAGCCCCAGCATTTT.

Only a few counts were recorded for this clone. CDR3 nucleotides: TGTGCCAGCAGTTTGGGCACAGAGACCTACGAGCAGTACTTC. Protein: CASSLGTETYEQYF. This chain links TRBV27 with TRBJ2-7; D is undetermined. Germline values: CDR1 MNHEY, CDR2 SMNVEV (reference sequence). The CDR3 spans 14 residues. V lost 3 bases to trimming and J lost 2 bases, with 11 bases between them.

This clone was observed many times. Here the CDR3 DNA reads TGTGCTAGTGGTTTGGATCAGGGGGCAGGACAGCCCCAGCATTTT. This encodes CASGLDQGAGQPQHF. The chain carries TRBV12-5 and TRBJ1-5; TRBD1 matches at 8 bases. The germline V gene has CDR1 LGHNT and CDR2 FRNRAP. The CDR3 loop spans 15 amino acids. V was clipped by 1 base and J by 7 bases; unmatched bases: 6.

This rearrangement joins TRBV28 to TRBJ1-1, with 7 bases matching TRBD1. The J segment lost 4 bases and the V segment lost 7 bases, leaving 9 bases of the junction unmatched. The germline V gene has CDR1 MDHEN and CDR2 SYDVKM. The CDR3 sequence is 14 residues long. The CDR3 spells CASTPPDRITEAFF. Written as DNA, the CDR3 is TGTGCCAGCACCCCGCCGGACAGGATCACTGAAGCTTTCTTT.

This chain links TRBV9 with TRBJ2-5, with TRBD1 identical over 7 bases. The J segment lost 4 bases and the V segment lost 0 bases, leaving 6 bases of the junction unmatched. Germline CDR1 reads SGDLS; CDR2 reads YYNGEE. The CDR3 loop spans 15 amino acids. In DNA form, the CDR3 reads TGTGCCAGCAGCGTAGAGCAGGGGGTCGGAGAGACCCAGTACTTC. It specifies CASSVEQGVGETQYF.